These 2 T cell receptor beta chains were sequenced from one sample in a study of T-cell memory formation after mild COVID-19. TCRdb ran MiXCR on the 5' RACE reads and lists one entry per CDR3 protein. The table includes about 350,000 distinct CDR3 sequences, approximately 15% detected once. Source material: PBMCs or a T cell subset sorted from them (not recorded which). The receptors were sampled from a man in his late teens or twenties who had mild COVID-19 (a few samples of this study predate the infection). Cell type and time point are not known.

The table lists this clonotype with a few counts. V gene TRBV7-2 combines with J gene TRBJ1-3, with 8 bases fitting TRBD1. The CDR3 runs to 16 residues. With V trimmed by 3 bases and J by 1 base, 5 bases remained unmatched. Per the germline V gene, CDR1 is SGHTA and CDR2 is FQGNSA. CDR3 residues: CASSLQGALSGNTIYF. The DNA for the CDR3 is TGTGCCAGCAGCTTGCAGGGGGCGCTTTCTGGAAACACCATATATTTT.

This clonotype showed up just a few times. The genes are TRBV29-1 and TRBJ1-4; D ambiguous. The CDR3 covers 13 residues. CDR1 is SQVTM and CDR2 is ANQGSEA in the germline V gene. V shed 0 bases and J shed 5 bases, with 7 bases lying between them. CDR3 nucleotide sequence: TGCAGCGTTGAAGAAATGGGAAATGAAAAACTGTTTTTT. It yields the protein CSVEEMGNEKLFF.